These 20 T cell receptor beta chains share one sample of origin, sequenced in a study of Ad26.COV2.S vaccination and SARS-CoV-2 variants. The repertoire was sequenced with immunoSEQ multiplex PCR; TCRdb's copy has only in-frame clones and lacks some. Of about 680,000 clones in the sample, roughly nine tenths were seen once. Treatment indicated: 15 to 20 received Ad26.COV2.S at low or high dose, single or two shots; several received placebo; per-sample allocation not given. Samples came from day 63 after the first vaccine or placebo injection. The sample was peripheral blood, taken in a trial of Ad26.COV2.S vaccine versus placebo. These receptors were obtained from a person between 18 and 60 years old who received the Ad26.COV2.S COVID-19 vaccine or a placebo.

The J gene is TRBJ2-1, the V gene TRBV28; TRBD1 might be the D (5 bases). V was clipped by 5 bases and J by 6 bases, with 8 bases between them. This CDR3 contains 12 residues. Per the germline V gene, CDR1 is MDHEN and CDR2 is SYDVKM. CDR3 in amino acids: CASSQQGNEQFF. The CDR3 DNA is TGTGCCAGCAGTCAGCAGGGCAATGAGCAGTTCTTC.

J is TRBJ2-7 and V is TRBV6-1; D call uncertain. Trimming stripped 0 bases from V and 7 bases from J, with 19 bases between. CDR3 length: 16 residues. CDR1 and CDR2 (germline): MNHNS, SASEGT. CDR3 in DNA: TGTGCCAGCAGTGAAGCATTGGGCGCTGTAGTGTGGGAGCAGTACTTC. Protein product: CASSEALGAVVWEQYF.

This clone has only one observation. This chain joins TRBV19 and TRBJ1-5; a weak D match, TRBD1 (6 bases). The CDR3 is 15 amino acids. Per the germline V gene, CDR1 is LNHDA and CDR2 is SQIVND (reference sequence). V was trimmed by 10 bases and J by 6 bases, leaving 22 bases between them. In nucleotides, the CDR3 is TGTGCCAATGACAGGCATAGAGGTCCATCTCAGCCCCAGCATTTT. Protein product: CANDRHRGPSQPQHF.

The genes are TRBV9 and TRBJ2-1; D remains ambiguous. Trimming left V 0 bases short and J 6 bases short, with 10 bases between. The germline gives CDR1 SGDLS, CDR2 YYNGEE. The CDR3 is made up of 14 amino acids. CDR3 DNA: TGTGCCAGCAGCGTAGTGGGTACCCCCAATGAGCAGTTCTTC. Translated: CASSVVGTPNEQFF.

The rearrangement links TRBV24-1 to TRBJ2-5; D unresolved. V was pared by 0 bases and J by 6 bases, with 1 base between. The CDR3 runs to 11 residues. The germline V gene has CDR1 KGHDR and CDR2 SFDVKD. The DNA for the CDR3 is TGTGCCACCAGTGATTTGCAGACCCAGTACTTC. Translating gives CATSDLQTQYF.

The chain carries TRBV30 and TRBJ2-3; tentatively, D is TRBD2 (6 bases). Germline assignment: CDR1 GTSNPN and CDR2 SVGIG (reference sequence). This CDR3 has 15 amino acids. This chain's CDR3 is CAIDRGLGGADTQYF. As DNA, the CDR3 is TGTGCAATAGATCGAGGGCTCGGCGGGGCAGATACGCAGTATTTT.

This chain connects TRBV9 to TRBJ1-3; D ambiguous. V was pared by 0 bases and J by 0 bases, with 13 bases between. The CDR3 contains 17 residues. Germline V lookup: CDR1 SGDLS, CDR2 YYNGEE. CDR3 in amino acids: CASSVEPLAVSGNTIYF. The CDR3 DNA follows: TGTGCCAGCAGCGTAGAACCCTTAGCGGTCTCTGGAAACACCATATATTTT. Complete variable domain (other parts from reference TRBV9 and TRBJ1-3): DSGVTQTPKHLITATGQRVTLRCSPRSGDLSVYWYQQSLDQGLQFLIQYYNGEERAKGNILERFSAQQFPDLHSELNLSSLELGDSALYFCASSVEPLAVSGNTIYFGEGSWLTVV.

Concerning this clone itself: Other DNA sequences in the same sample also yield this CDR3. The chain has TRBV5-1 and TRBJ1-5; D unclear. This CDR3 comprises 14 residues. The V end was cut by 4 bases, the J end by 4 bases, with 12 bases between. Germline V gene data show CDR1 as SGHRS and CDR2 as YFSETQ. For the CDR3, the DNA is TGCGCCAGCAGCCTCGACGGACTTAATCAGCCCCAGCATTTT. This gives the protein CASSLDGLNQPQHF.

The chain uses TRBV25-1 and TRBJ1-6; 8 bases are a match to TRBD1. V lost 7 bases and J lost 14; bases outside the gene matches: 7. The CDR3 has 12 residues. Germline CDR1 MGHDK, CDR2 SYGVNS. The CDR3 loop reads CASTFTGGTLHF. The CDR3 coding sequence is TGTGCCAGCACCTTTACAGGGGGGACCCTCCACTTT.

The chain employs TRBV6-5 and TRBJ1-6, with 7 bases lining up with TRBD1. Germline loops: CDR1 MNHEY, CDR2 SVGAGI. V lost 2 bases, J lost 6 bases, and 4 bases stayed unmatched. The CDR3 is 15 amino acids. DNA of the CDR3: TGTGCCAGCAGTTACGACAGGGCGCCTAATTCACCCCTCCACTTT. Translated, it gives CASSYDRAPNSPLHF.

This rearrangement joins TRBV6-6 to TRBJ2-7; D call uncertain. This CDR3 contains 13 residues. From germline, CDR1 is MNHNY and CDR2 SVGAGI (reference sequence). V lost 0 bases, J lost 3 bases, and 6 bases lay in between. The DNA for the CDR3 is TGTGCCAGCAGTTACTCCTTCGGCTACGAGCAGTACTTC. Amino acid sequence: CASSYSFGYEQYF.

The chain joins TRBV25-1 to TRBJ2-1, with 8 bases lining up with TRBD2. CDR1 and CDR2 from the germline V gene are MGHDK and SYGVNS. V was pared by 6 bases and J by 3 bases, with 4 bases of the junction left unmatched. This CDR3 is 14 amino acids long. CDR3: CASRLAGSYNEQFF. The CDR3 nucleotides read TGTGCCAGCAGGCTAGCGGGTAGCTACAATGAGCAGTTCTTC.

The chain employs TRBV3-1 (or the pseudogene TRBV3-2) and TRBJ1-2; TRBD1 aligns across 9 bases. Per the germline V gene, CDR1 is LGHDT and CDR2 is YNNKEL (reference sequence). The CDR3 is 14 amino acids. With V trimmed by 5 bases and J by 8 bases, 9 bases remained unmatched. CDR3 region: CASSNRDRVSGYTF. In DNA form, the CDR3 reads TGTGCCAGCAGCAACCGGGACAGGGTATCCGGCTACACCTTC.

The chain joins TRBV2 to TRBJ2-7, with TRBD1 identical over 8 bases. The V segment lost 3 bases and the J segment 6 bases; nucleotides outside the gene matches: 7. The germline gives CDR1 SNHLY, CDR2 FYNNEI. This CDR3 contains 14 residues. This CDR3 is CASSDGRGRAEQYF. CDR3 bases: TGTGCCAGCAGTGATGGCAGGGGGCGAGCCGAGCAGTACTTC.

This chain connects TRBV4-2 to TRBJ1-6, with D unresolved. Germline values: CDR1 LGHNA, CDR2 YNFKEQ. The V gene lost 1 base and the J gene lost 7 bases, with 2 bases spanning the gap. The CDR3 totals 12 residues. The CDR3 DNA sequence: TGTGCCAGCAGCCAAGGCAATTCACCCCTCCACTTT. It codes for CASSQGNSPLHF.

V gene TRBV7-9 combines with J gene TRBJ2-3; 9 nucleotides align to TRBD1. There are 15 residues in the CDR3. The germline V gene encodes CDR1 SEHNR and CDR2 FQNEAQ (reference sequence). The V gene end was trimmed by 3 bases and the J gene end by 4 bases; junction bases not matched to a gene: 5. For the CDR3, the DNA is TGTGCCAGCAGCTTGGGACAGGGCCCGCCAGATACGCAGTATTTT. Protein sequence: CASSLGQGPPDTQYF.

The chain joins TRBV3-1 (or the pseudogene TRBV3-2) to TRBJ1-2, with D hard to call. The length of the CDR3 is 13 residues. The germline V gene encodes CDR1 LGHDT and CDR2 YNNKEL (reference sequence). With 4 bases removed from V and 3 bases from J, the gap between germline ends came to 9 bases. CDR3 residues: CASSLTVDYGYTF. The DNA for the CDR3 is TGTGCCAGCAGCCTGACGGTTGACTATGGCTACACCTTC.

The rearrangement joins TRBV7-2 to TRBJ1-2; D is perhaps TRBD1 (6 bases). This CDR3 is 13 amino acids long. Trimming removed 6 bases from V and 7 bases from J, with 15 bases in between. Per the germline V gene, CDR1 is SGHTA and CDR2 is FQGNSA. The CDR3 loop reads CASSLDSLSGYTF. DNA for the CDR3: TGTGCCAGCAGTCTGGACAGCCTGAGTGGCTACACCTTC. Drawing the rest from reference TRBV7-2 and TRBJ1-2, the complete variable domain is GAGVSQSPSNKVTEKGKDVELRCDPISGHTALYWYRQSLGQGLEFLIYFQGNSAPDKSGLPSDRFSAERTGGSVSTLTIQRTQQEDSAVYLCASSLDSLSGYTFGSGTRLTVV.

The CDR3 sequence: CASSPRASYYEQYF. The CDR3 nucleotides read TGTGCCAGCAGCCCAAGAGCATCTTACTACGAGCAGTACTTC. V is TRBV6-5 and J is TRBJ2-7; D call uncertain. Trimming cost V 6 bases and J 3 bases, with 15 bases left between them. Germline CDR1 is MNHEY and CDR2 is SVGAGI. The CDR3 extends over 14 amino acids.

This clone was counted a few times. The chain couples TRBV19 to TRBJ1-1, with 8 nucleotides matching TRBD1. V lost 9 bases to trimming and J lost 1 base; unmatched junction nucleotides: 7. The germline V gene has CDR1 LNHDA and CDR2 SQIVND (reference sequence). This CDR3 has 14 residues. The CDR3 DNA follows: TGTGCCAGCACTGGACAGGGTAGGAACACTGAAGCTTTCTTT. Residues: CASTGQGRNTEAFF.